Each of the 10 T cell receptor beta chains below was sequenced from the same sample in a study of molecular identifiers for immune sequencing clone quantification. TCRdb re-called the PCR reads through MiXCR, storing one row per CDR3 protein. Of approximately 680,000 distinct CDR3 sequences in the sample, about 25% are singletons; the top ten hold about 0.73%. The sample was naive CD8+ T cells from blood, with Jurkat cell RNA spiked in. Subset denoted: FACS-sorted CD8+CD4-CCR7+CD45RA+ naive T cells. All receptors come from a human donor in good health. Some libraries in this study had Jurkat cell RNA spiked in.

Remarks on this clonotype: A much larger clone lies one base from this, so it may be a read error. The V call is TRBV6-6, the J call TRBJ2-7, with 9 bases matching TRBD2. This CDR3 spans 13 amino acids. Germline V gene data show CDR1 as MNHNY and CDR2 as SVGAGI (reference sequence). The J segment lost 6 bases and the V segment lost 10 bases, leaving 10 bases of the junction unmatched. The CDR3 spells CATLAGEFPEQYF. CDR3 nucleotide sequence: TGTGCCACCTTAGCGGGGGAGTTTCCCGAGCAGTACTTC.

J is TRBJ1-5 and V is TRBV2, with 8 bases matching TRBD1. There are 19 residues in the CDR3. V gave up 2 bases and J gave up 2 bases; unmatched junction bases: 14. Per germline, CDR1 SNHLY and CDR2 FYNNEI. CDR3 amino acids: CASSEPSTGALIGNQPQHF. The CDR3 DNA reads TGTGCCAGCAGTGAACCTTCGACAGGGGCATTGATTGGCAATCAGCCCCAGCATTTT.

The chain combines TRBV19 with TRBJ2-1; 10 nucleotides align to TRBD2. This CDR3 is built from 16 residues. Unmatched junction bases numbered 7, after V lost 6 bases and J lost 2 bases. Per germline, CDR1 LNHDA and CDR2 SQIVND (reference sequence). The CDR3 reads CASSLTGTSAYNEQFF. CDR3 in DNA: TGTGCCAGTAGCCTCACCGGGACTAGCGCCTACAATGAGCAGTTCTTC.

This clonotype was picked up many times. The gene calls are TRBV7-9 and TRBJ2-2, with TRBD1 identical over 7 bases. Germline CDR1 and CDR2: SEHNR and FQNEAQ (reference sequence). V lost 2 bases and J lost 2; bases outside the gene matches: 5. CDR3 length equals 16 residues. DNA for the CDR3: TGTGCCAGCAGCTTACTGACAGGGAAAAACACCGGGGAGCTGTTTTTT. Residues: CASSLLTGKNTGELFF.

This clonotype turned up a few times. V gene TRBV19 combines with J gene TRBJ2-7; perhaps TRBD1 as D (5 bases). CDR1 LNHDA and CDR2 SQIVND come from the germline V gene (reference sequence). Deletions cut 3 bases from V and 6 bases from J, with 12 bases between. This CDR3 has 13 amino acids. CDR3 DNA: TGTGCCAGTAGTATCGTAGGGGATGGCGAGCAGTACTTC. The encoded protein is CASSIVGDGEQYF. Full variable domain (outside the CDR3, taken from reference TRBV19 and TRBJ2-7): DGGITQSPKYLFRKEGQNVTLSCEQNLNHDAMYWYRQDPGQGLRLIYYSQIVNDFQKGDIAEGYSVSREKKESFPLTVTSAQKNPTAFYLCASSIVGDGEQYFGPGTRLTVT.

Regarding this clonotype: Given a much more abundant clone one base away, this may be a read error. The chain recombines TRBV4-3 with TRBJ1-3; D is possibly TRBD1 (5 bases). The CDR3 is made up of 16 amino acids. The germline CDR1 and CDR2 sequences are LGHNA and YSLEER. The V gene lost 1 base and the J gene lost 3 bases, with 13 bases spanning the gap. CDR3 coding DNA: TGCGCCAGCAGCCAAGCCCGGGGGGGAAGTGGAAACACCATATATTTT. This gives the protein CASSQARGGSGNTIYF.

Comment on this clonotype: Given the absence of the conserved phenylalanine or tryptophan at the CDR3 end, a read error is likely. V is TRBV6-2 or TRBV6-3 and J is TRBJ2-1; D is unclear. The V end was cut by 4 bases, the J end by 8 bases, with 6 bases between. The CDR3 is made up of 11 amino acids. The germline V gene has CDR1 MNHEY and CDR2 SVGEGT. CDR3 coding DNA: TGTGCCAGCAGTTCCCCCCATGAGCAGTTCCTC. Protein sequence: CASSSPHEQFL.

This clonotype showed up just a few times. The rearrangement links TRBV18 to TRBJ1-1, with a tentative D call TRBD1 (5 bases). This CDR3 has 17 residues. The V and J ends lost 2 bases and 3 bases respectively, with 19 bases between them. The germline V gene encodes CDR1 KGHSH and CDR2 LQKENI. CDR3 region: CASSPRGIRGPDTEAFF. The CDR3 DNA sequence: TGTGCCAGCTCACCAAGGGGTATCCGAGGGCCGGACACTGAAGCTTTCTTT.

On this clonotype itself: This clone may be a read error of a much larger clone one base away. This rearrangement joins TRBV20-1 to TRBJ2-5, with 8 bases lining up with TRBD2. Germline CDR1 DFQATT, CDR2 SNEGSKA (reference sequence). The CDR3 sequence is 13 residues long. The CDR3 spells CSARREVQVTQYF. Here the CDR3 DNA reads TGCAGTGCTAGGCGGGAGGTCCAAGTGACCCAGTACTTC.

The sample holds a few counts of this clonotype. CDR3 loop: CASSGGLGGTDTQYF. The CDR3 DNA follows: TGTGCCAGTAGTGGTGGGCTCGGCGGCACAGATACGCAGTATTTT. This chain links TRBV19 with TRBJ2-3; no firm D call. Trimming pared 5 bases from V and 1 base from J, leaving 13 bases between. Germline V gives CDR1 LNHDA, CDR2 SQIVND (reference sequence). The CDR3 spans 15 residues. Drawing the rest from reference TRBV19 and TRBJ2-3, the complete variable domain is DGGITQSPKYLFRKEGQNVTLSCEQNLNHDAMYWYRQDPGQGLRLIYYSQIVNDFQKGDIAEGYSVSREKKESFPLTVTSAQKNPTAFYLCASSGGLGGTDTQYFGPGTRLTVL.